This note documents a single TCR beta chain sequence. Its matching antigen is unknown. The CDR3 has 16 residues. V gave up 3 bases and J gave up 7 bases; unmatched junction bases: 15. CDR1 MNHEY and CDR2 SMNVEV come from the germline V gene (reference sequence). TCRdb re-analysed the RT-PCR reads in MiXCR, keeping a single row per CDR3 protein. Of about 700,000 distinct CDR3 sequences listed, approximately 14% are singletons. This sample was included in a study of response to subunit inactivated influenza vaccine. Study-wide results and caveats: The authors suggested that few new T cells are recruited per seasonal influenza vaccination.

The V gene is TRBV27, the J gene TRBJ2-7; 7 bases map to TRBD2. Sequenced material: PBMCs from blood, taken 14 to 15 days before vaccination. This clonotype originated in a man aged 50-60 years who received an inactivated influenza vaccine. The DNA of the CDR3 is TGTGCCAGCAGTTTTGTTTCCTGGAGCGGGAACACAGAGCAGTACTTC. Its translation is CASSFVSWSGNTEQYF.